This record concerns one TCR beta chain sequence. What it binds is unknown. Expressed TCRB transcripts were sequenced, since all the RNA that had been isolated was reverse transcribed. About 3.6 million reads on average were seen across naive, central memory and regulatory T cell samples. Produced via immunoSEQ multiplex PCR; TCRdb's table is partial and in-frame only. The table has 200,000 to 300,000 clones, roughly 20% seen once. This entry is derived from a study of beta chain features in type 1 diabetes. Overall study: The study examined around 98,000,000 sorted cells across all samples.

CDR3 size: 14 residues. Germline assignment: CDR1 SGHTA and CDR2 FQGTGA. Trimming cost V 3 bases and J 6 bases; bases outside gene matches: 3. Points from the study as a whole: Cells expressing TCR highly could be over-represented by cDNA sequencing. TCRB CDR3s were moderately but significantly shorter in Type 1 diabetes patients in all four CD4+ subsets.

Based on CD45RO/CCR7/CD25/CD127/CD95/CD27, CD4+ regulatory, stem cell-like memory, naive and central memory cells were sorted. The sample taken for sequencing was naive CD4+ T cells from blood. The receptor's source is a woman in her forties with type 1 diabetes. V and J are TRBV7-3 and TRBJ2-2, with 8 nucleotides matching TRBD1. CDR3 sequence: CASSLTGVAGELFF. CDR3 in DNA: TGTGCCAGCAGCTTGACAGGGGTGGCCGGGGAGCTGTTTTTT.